These 7 T cell receptor beta chains originate from one sample sequenced in a study of Ad26.COV2.S vaccination and SARS-CoV-2 variants. Sample treatment: over 15 received Ad26.COV2.S at low or high dose, single or two shots; roughly five received placebo; per-sample allocation not given. The investigators took samples on day 63 after the first vaccine or placebo injection. Some clones are missing from TCRdb's copy, which holds only in-frame ones; the method was immunoSEQ multiplex PCR. The data contain about 350,000 clones, around 89% of them singletons. Specimen: peripheral blood, collected in a trial of Ad26.COV2.S vaccine versus placebo. The receptors come from a person between 18 and 65 years old who received the Ad26.COV2.S COVID-19 vaccine or a placebo.

This clone was picked up a small number of times. This sequence joins TRBV18 and TRBJ2-7; perhaps D is TRBD1 or TRBD2 (5 bases each). Germline CDR1 reads KGHSH; CDR2 reads LQKENI. Trimming left V 3 bases short and J 6 bases short, with 18 bases between. The CDR3 spans 15 residues. The CDR3 spells CASSPGLGDPAEQYF. CDR3 DNA: TGTGCCAGCTCACCTGGTCTGGGGGATCCAGCCGAGCAGTACTTC.

This rearrangement joins TRBV7-2 to TRBJ2-5, with D maybe TRBD1 (6 bases). Germline V lookup: CDR1 SGHTA, CDR2 FQGNSA. Trimming shortened V by 2 bases and J by 1 base, and 23 bases separated the two germline ends. The CDR3 totals 19 residues. The CDR3 DNA sequence: TGTGCCAGCAGCTTACGCGGGCAGGGGAGCTTCGGGGTCCAAGAGACCCAGTACTTC. Its protein product is CASSLRGQGSFGVQETQYF.

V is TRBV24-1 and J is TRBJ2-2, with 8 bases lining up with TRBD1. With V trimmed by 0 bases and J by 7 bases, 3 bases remained unmatched. This CDR3 is 15 amino acids long. Germline CDR1 KGHDR, CDR2 SFDVKD. Here the CDR3 reads CATSDLPGGIGELFF. The DNA of the CDR3 is TGTGCCACCAGTGATTTGCCAGGGGGCATCGGGGAGCTGTTTTTT.

The V and J genes are TRBV28 and TRBJ1-5; D may be TRBD1 (6 bases). CDR3 length: 14 amino acids. Between the trimmed V and J ends, which lost 11 bases and 0 bases, there was a span of 14 bases. Germline V gene lookup returns CDR1 MDHEN and CDR2 SYDVKM. As DNA, the CDR3 is TGTGCCGGGCAGGGACACCTTAGCAATCAGCCCCAGCATTTT. Translated, it gives CAGQGHLSNQPQHF.

V gene TRBV27 combines with J gene TRBJ2-5, with D perhaps being TRBD1 or TRBD2 (7 bases each). Germline V gene sequence: CDR1 MNHEY, CDR2 SMNVEV (reference sequence). The CDR3 extends over 18 amino acids. V shed 5 bases and J shed 5 bases, with 27 bases lying between them. The CDR3 is CASSPFPGGALRGETQYF. The DNA for the CDR3 is TGTGCCAGCAGTCCCTTTCCAGGGGGGGCCCTCAGGGGGGAGACCCAGTACTTC.

This clone has only one observation. The V and J genes are TRBV5-4 and TRBJ2-1; 11 bases are shared with TRBD2. CDR3 length: 17 amino acids. The V gene's germline CDR1 is SGHNT and CDR2 YYREEE (reference sequence). Germline trimming cut 0 bases from V and 12 bases from J; bases unmatched to any gene: 14. The CDR3 nucleotides read TGTGCCAGCAGCTTGGGACTAGCGGGAAGTCATTACAATCGGCAGTTCTTC. Protein product: CASSLGLAGSHYNRQFF. The full variable domain, with the rest looked up from reference TRBV5-4 and TRBJ2-1, is ETGVTQSPTHLIKTRGQQVTLRCSSQSGHNTVSWYQQALGQGPQFIFQYYREEENGRGNFPPRFSGLQFPNYSSELNVNALELDDSALYLCASSLGLAGSHYNRQFFGPGTRLTVL.

V and J are TRBV28 and TRBJ2-7; D is unresolved. Trimming left V 7 bases short and J 2 bases short, with 12 bases between. Germline assignment: CDR1 MDHEN and CDR2 SYDVKM. The CDR3 has 13 residues. CDR3 sequence: CASTAFRAYEQYF. The CDR3 DNA is TGTGCCAGCACCGCCTTCCGGGCCTACGAGCAGTACTTC.